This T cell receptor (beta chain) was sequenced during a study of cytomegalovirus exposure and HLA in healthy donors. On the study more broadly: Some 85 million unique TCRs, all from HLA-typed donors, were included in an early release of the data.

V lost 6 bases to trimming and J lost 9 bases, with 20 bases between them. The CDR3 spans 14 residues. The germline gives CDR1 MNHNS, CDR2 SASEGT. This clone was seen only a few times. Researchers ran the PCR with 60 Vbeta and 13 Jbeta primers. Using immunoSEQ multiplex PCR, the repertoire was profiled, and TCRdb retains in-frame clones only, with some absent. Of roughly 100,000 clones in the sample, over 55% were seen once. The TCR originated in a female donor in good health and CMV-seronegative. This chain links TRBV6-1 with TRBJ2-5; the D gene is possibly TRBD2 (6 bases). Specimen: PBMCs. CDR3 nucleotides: TGTGCCAGCAGCCCCGGGACTCACCGTGGGTCCCAGTACTTC. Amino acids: CASSPGTHRGSQYF.